The 13 T cell receptor beta chains listed next were all sequenced from one sample in a study of blood T cell repertoires in COVID-19. Profiling relied on immunoSEQ multiplex PCR, and the TCRdb table lists in-frame clones only, not all of them. The table shows some 190,000 clones, with 70% to 90% occurring only once. The sequencing input was peripheral blood. The receptors originated from a man aged 55 to 69 with acute or convalescent COVID-19.

The chain employs TRBV6-2 or TRBV6-3 and TRBJ1-4, with 8 bases fitting TRBD1. Looked up from germline, CDR1 is MNHEY and CDR2 is SVGEGT. Losses at the gene ends were 5 bases for V and 3 bases for J; bases not matched to a gene: 2. CDR3 length: 14 amino acids. The CDR3 nucleotides are TGTGCCAGCAGTCCGACAGGGGCTAATGAAAAACTGTTTTTT. This encodes CASSPTGANEKLFF.

This clone occurred a few times. The chain joins TRBV24-1 to TRBJ2-7; 9 bases fit TRBD1. With V trimmed by 4 bases and J by 7 bases, 4 bases remained unmatched. CDR3 size: 13 residues. Germline CDR1 KGHDR, CDR2 SFDVKD. Written as DNA, the CDR3 is TGTGCCACCAGTGAGACAGGGGGGGGAGAGCAGTACTTC. It yields the protein CATSETGGGEQYF.

This rearrangement joins TRBV6-5 to TRBJ2-7; 12 bases are a match to TRBD2. With 6 bases clipped from V and 1 base from J, the junction kept 1 base outside the gene matches. The CDR3 has 14 residues. Germline values: CDR1 MNHEY, CDR2 SVGAGI. CDR3 DNA sequence: TGTGCCAGCAGCGGGACTAGCGGGTCCTACGAGCAGTACTTC. Protein product: CASSGTSGSYEQYF.

The gene calls are TRBV20-1 and TRBJ2-7, with D uncertain. CDR3 size: 11 residues. The germline gives CDR1 DFQATT, CDR2 SNEGSKA (reference sequence). The germline V and J ends were trimmed by 7 bases and 3 bases, with 10 bases remaining between them. The CDR3 region is CSVEVVYEQYF. CDR3 nucleotides: TGCAGTGTTGAGGTGGTCTACGAGCAGTACTTC.

As regards this clone: The sample contains more than one DNA sequence encoding this CDR3. This sequence joins TRBV6-6 and TRBJ2-1, with 13 positions matching TRBD2. CDR1 MNHNY and CDR2 SVGAGI come from the germline V gene (reference sequence). Trimming at V came to 5 bases and at J to 0 bases, leaving 4 bases not matched to a gene. The CDR3 length is 17 residues. In nucleotides, the CDR3 is TGTGCCAGCAGTCCCCGACTAGCGGGAGGCTCCTACAATGAGCAGTTCTTC. Encoded protein: CASSPRLAGGSYNEQFF.

The rearrangement uses TRBV7-8 and TRBJ2-3, with TRBD1 as a possible D gene (6 bases). Deletions cut 5 bases from V and 4 bases from J, with 22 bases between. CDR3 length: 17 amino acids. Germline V gene lookup returns CDR1 SGHVS and CDR2 FQNEAQ. CDR3 bases: TGTGCCAGCAGCCCAGGACAGAATGGGGAAACACCAGATACGCAGTATTTT. Protein sequence: CASSPGQNGETPDTQYF.

The gene calls are TRBV5-4 and TRBJ2-1, with D perhaps matching TRBD2 (6 bases). This CDR3 region has 15 residues. CDR1 and CDR2 (germline): SGHNT, YYREEE (reference sequence). Trimming removed 5 bases from V and 2 bases from J, with 14 bases in between. For the CDR3, the DNA is TGTGCCAGCAGTTTACCTAGCGCCACCTACAATGAGCAGTTCTTC. Its protein product is CASSLPSATYNEQFF.

The chain combines TRBV20-1 with TRBJ2-5; tentatively, D is TRBD2 (5 bases). Trimming removed 7 bases at V and 5 bases at J, with 11 bases between. The germline V gene encodes CDR1 DFQATT and CDR2 SNEGSKA (reference sequence). The CDR3 spans 11 residues. In DNA form, the CDR3 reads TGCAGTGTGAACCGGGATGAGACCCAGTACTTC. It specifies CSVNRDETQYF.

In its sample, this clone was seen a few times. The CDR3 bases are TGTGCCAGTCTCCCGGGGGGCAGCAATCAGCCCCAGCATTTT. Protein product: CASLPGGSNQPQHF. The rearrangement links TRBV19 to TRBJ1-5, with D tentatively TRBD1 (6 bases). The CDR3 contains 14 residues. V was pared by 8 bases and J by 1 base, with 12 bases between. CDR1 and CDR2 from the germline V gene are LNHDA and SQIVND (reference sequence).

The chain links TRBV10-3 to TRBJ2-3; D unclear. There are 14 residues in the CDR3. The V gene lost 4 bases and the J gene lost 2 bases, with 10 bases spanning the gap. The V gene's germline CDR1 is ENHRY and CDR2 SYGVKD. The CDR3 bases are TGTGCCATCAGTGTACGGGTCCTCACAGATACGCAGTATTTT. Protein: CAISVRVLTDTQYF.

The sample holds a few counts of this clone. V and J are TRBV27 and TRBJ2-7; TRBD2 is a possible D gene (5 bases). This CDR3 is built from 17 residues. The germline V gene has CDR1 MNHEY and CDR2 SMNVEV (reference sequence). Trimming pared 0 bases from V and 3 bases from J, leaving 18 bases between. CDR3 region: CASSLSSHAGNDYEQYF. In nucleotides, the CDR3 is TGTGCCAGCAGTTTATCGTCTCATGCGGGTAACGACTACGAGCAGTACTTC.

This clone was picked up a small number of times. The chain combines TRBV27 with TRBJ2-5, with 8 bases identical to TRBD2. The CDR3 contains 14 residues. V trimming: 10 bases; J trimming: 4 bases; junction bases outside the gene matches: 11. Germline assignment: CDR1 MNHEY and CDR2 SMNVEV (reference sequence). This CDR3 reads CATRGEGLGETQYF. The CDR3 nucleotides are TGTGCCACCCGGGGAGAGGGACTAGGAGAGACCCAGTACTTC.

CDR3 sequence: CASSPPADYTQYF. The CDR3 DNA sequence: TGTGCCAGCTCACCACCAGCAGACTATACGCAGTATTTT. The chain recombines TRBV18 with TRBJ2-3, with D uncertain. This CDR3 spans 13 amino acids. The V and J ends lost 0 bases and 7 bases respectively, with 8 bases between them. Germline V lookup: CDR1 KGHSH, CDR2 LQKENI.